Listed below are T cell receptor beta chains from one sample, sequenced in a study of T cell repertoires in cytomegalovirus infection. From the reads, TCRdb called clonotypes with MiXCR, one entry per CDR3 protein. This table holds some 300,000 distinct CDR3 sequences, 12% to 15% found once. What was sequenced was PBMCs. These receptors came from a human donor in good health (CMV status not recorded). Some clones in this sample may be carry-over from other donors' samples. Both conserved end residues are trimmed from each CDR3.

v_call cdr3_aa
TRBV20-1 SARDHGLPSRGLAGPRQF
TRBV12-3/TRBV12-4 ASRDYTEAF
TRBV6-1 AGGRENIQY
TRBV7-2 ASSLSRANTEAF
TRBV25-1 ASSEHSGLAGVTDTQY
TRBV28 ASSLRTQPQH
TRBV7-2 ASSLAGVGSPLH
TRBV7-3 ASSLGTGGFYEQY
TRBV6-4 ASETTGTDYGYT
TRBV7-3 ASSSSGGDTQY
TRBV19 ASSMTSGRSNEQF
TRBV19 ASSMAPPRDSNQPQH
TRBV7-3 ASSPPTPGELF
TRBV10-2 ASSVFLETQY
TRBV7-2 ASSARQGYNEQF
TRBV4-1 ASSQQDSFNEKLF
TRBV4-2 ASSQDLDRAAYNEQF
TRBV6-5 ASSYSRVKSSYNSPLH
TRBV7-6 ASSVGQENSPLH
TRBV7-3 ASSPGTSGRYEQY
TRBV7-2 ASSLERTDFSYEQY
TRBV28 ASSDLTGPQY
TRBV2 ASSELGAYEQF
TRBV2 ASSEMVRPSAEAF
TRBV2 ASSEGVTGKRNTIY
TRBV12-3/TRBV12-4 ASSSPLDRGGGTEAF
TRBV11-2 ASSFPGTHFPYNEQF